Each of the 32 T cell receptor beta chains below was sequenced from the same sample in a study of T cell responses to AZD1222 COVID-19 vaccine. Clones were read by immunoSEQ multiplex PCR, and TCRdb kept only the in-frame ones, dropping some. The data contain under 85,000 clones, 70% to 90% of them singletons. The sequences come from peripheral blood, collected on day 0 of AZD1222 vaccination. The receptors come from an adult in good health.

This clone was counted once. The chain carries TRBV23-1 and TRBJ1-2; TRBD1 might be the D (6 bases). TRBV23-1 is assigned to the ORF class and has an uncertain function. CDR3 length: 15 amino acids. Trimming stripped 3 bases from V and 10 bases from J, with 21 bases between. The CDR3 loop reads CASSHYRAEPSAYTF. CDR3 coding DNA: TGCGCCAGCAGTCACTACAGGGCAGAACCTAGCGCCTACACCTTC.

The V and J genes are TRBV14 and TRBJ2-5; D unclear. The germline V and J ends were trimmed by 0 bases and 6 bases, with 5 bases remaining between them. CDR1 is SGHDN and CDR2 is FVKESK in the germline V gene. The CDR3 loop spans 12 amino acids. CDR3 loop: CASSQDRQTQYF. CDR3 nucleotide sequence: TGTGCCAGCAGCCAAGATCGGCAGACCCAGTACTTC.

This clone is a singleton in its sample. The J gene is TRBJ2-7, the V gene TRBV5-1, with 10 bases fitting TRBD2. The CDR3 extends over 14 amino acids. The V gene's germline CDR1 is SGHRS and CDR2 YFSETQ. V lost 3 bases, J lost 2 bases, and 2 bases stayed unmatched. The CDR3 protein is CASSSTSGTYEQYF. The CDR3 DNA follows: TGCGCCAGCAGCTCCACTAGCGGGACCTACGAGCAGTACTTC.

The chain combines TRBV30 with TRBJ1-4; a possible D gene is TRBD1 (5 bases). Germline values: CDR1 GTSNPN, CDR2 SVGIG (reference sequence). Trimming stripped 6 bases from V and 7 bases from J, with 9 bases between. The CDR3 totals 11 residues. The CDR3 protein is CACRDGEKLFF. CDR3 DNA sequence: TGTGCCTGTAGGGACGGTGAAAAACTGTTTTTT.

This clone came up a few times. This rearrangement joins TRBV28 to TRBJ2-1, with 7 bases identical to TRBD2. Germline CDR1 is MDHEN and CDR2 is SYDVKM. The CDR3 length is 16 residues. V was pared by 5 bases and J by 4 bases, with 11 bases of the junction left unmatched. The CDR3 nucleotides read TGTGCCAGCAGTCCACTAACCAGCGGGGCTTACAATGAGCAGTTCTTC. Its translation: CASSPLTSGAYNEQFF.

V gene TRBV19 combines with J gene TRBJ1-6, with 8 bases that match TRBD1. The CDR3 sequence is 15 residues long. V gave up 7 bases and J gave up 5 bases; unmatched junction bases: 7. Germline CDR1 and CDR2: LNHDA and SQIVND (reference sequence). The CDR3 DNA sequence: TGTGCCAGTACAGAAGACAGGGGAAATAATTCACCCCTCCACTTT. It codes for CASTEDRGNNSPLHF.

The rearrangement uses TRBV11-3 and TRBJ2-1; D call uncertain. The germline V and J ends were trimmed by 5 bases and 7 bases, with 6 bases remaining between them. Per the germline V gene, CDR1 is SGHNT and CDR2 is YENEEA. This CDR3 contains 11 residues. CDR3 nucleotides: TGTGCCAGCAGCGGGGAAAATGAGCAGTTCTTC. Encoded protein: CASSGENEQFF.

The chain has TRBV7-2 and TRBJ2-1; 12 bases map to TRBD2. V trimming: 5 bases; J trimming: 4 bases; junction bases outside the gene matches: 9. The germline V gene has CDR1 SGHTA and CDR2 FQGNSA. CDR3 size: 17 residues. The CDR3, as DNA: TGTGCCAGCAGCCCCAGGGGAGGGACTAGCGGGTACAATGAGCAGTTCTTC. This translates into CASSPRGGTSGYNEQFF.

The chain employs TRBV5-6 and TRBJ2-3, with unresolved D. The germline V gene has CDR1 SGHDT and CDR2 YYEEEE. Trimming pared 0 bases from V and 4 bases from J, leaving 9 bases between. CDR3 length: 14 residues. CDR3 loop: CASSLGLLADTQYF. The CDR3 coding sequence is TGTGCCAGCAGCTTGGGACTCCTGGCAGATACGCAGTATTTT.

This clone was seen a handful of times. The chain has TRBV2 and TRBJ2-1; D is unclear. Germline V gene data show CDR1 as SNHLY and CDR2 as FYNNEI. V lost 5 bases and J lost 9, with 23 bases in between. There are 16 residues in the CDR3. In DNA form, the CDR3 reads TGTGCCAGCAGTCCCCTTAGGTGGGGTACGGAGAGTGAGCAGTTCTTC. Its translation is CASSPLRWGTESEQFF.

The rearrangement joins TRBV28 to TRBJ1-5, with D possibly being TRBD1 (5 bases). The germline gives CDR1 MDHEN, CDR2 SYDVKM. The V end lost 7 bases, the J end lost 0 bases, and 19 bases lay between the germline ends. This CDR3 contains 17 residues. This CDR3 is CASTIALGPGSNQPQHF. In DNA, the CDR3 is TGTGCCAGCACTATCGCTTTGGGGCCGGGTAGCAATCAGCCCCAGCATTTT.

The count of this clone is one. This chain joins TRBV5-4 and TRBJ1-2, with 9 positions matching TRBD1. From germline, CDR1 is SGHNT and CDR2 YYREEE (reference sequence). Germline trimming cut 4 bases from V and 7 bases from J; bases unmatched to any gene: 11. This CDR3 is 15 amino acids long. The CDR3 sequence: CASSQWTGAVPGYTF. The CDR3 nucleotides read TGTGCCAGCAGCCAATGGACAGGGGCAGTGCCTGGCTACACCTTC.

The rearrangement links TRBV5-6 to TRBJ2-2, with 9 nucleotides matching TRBD2. The CDR3 is 17 residues long. Losses at the gene ends were 1 base for V and 0 bases for J; bases not matched to a gene: 4. Germline-derived CDR1 and CDR2 are SGHDT and YYEEEE. CDR3 region: CASSLRLAGANTGELFF. The CDR3 nucleotides read TGTGCCAGCAGCTTGAGATTAGCGGGAGCGAACACCGGGGAGCTGTTTTTT.

CDR3 residues: CASSSRVGYEKLFF. In nucleotides, the CDR3 is TGTGCCAGCAGTTCCAGGGTGGGGTATGAAAAACTGTTTTTT. The J gene is TRBJ1-4, the V gene TRBV28; possible D gene TRBD1, 5 bases. With 4 bases removed from V and 6 bases from J, the gap between germline ends came to 12 bases. Germline lookup yields CDR1 MDHEN and CDR2 SYDVKM. This CDR3 is built from 14 residues.

The chain links TRBV5-1 to TRBJ2-6; D may be TRBD1 (6 bases). The germline CDR1 and CDR2 sequences are SGHRS and YFSETQ. The CDR3 totals 16 residues. V lost 2 bases, J lost 0 bases, and 9 bases lay in between. Written as DNA, the CDR3 is TGCGCCAGCAGCTTAACAGGGAACTCTGGGGCCAACGTCCTGACTTTC. It is translated as CASSLTGNSGANVLTF. The variable domain in full, completed from reference TRBV5-1 and TRBJ2-6, reads KAGVTQTPRYLIKTRGQQVTLSCSPISGHRSVSWYQQTPGQGLQFLFEYFSETQRNKGNFPGRFSGRQFSNSRSEMNVSTLELGDSALYLCASSLTGNSGANVLTFGAGSRLTVL.

The chain recombines TRBV28 with TRBJ2-2, with a weak D call TRBD2 (6 bases). Trimming pared 7 bases from V and 7 bases from J, leaving 25 bases between. Germline lookup yields CDR1 MDHEN and CDR2 SYDVKM. The CDR3 consists of 17 residues. The CDR3 sequence is CASTTRGRRGRGGELFF. As DNA, the CDR3 is TGTGCCAGCACCACCCGAGGCAGGAGGGGACGGGGCGGGGAGCTGTTTTTT.

In this sample, this clone turned up once. The chain combines TRBV5-4 with TRBJ2-3; D is possibly TRBD2 (5 bases). This CDR3 is built from 16 residues. Germline lookup yields CDR1 SGHNT and CDR2 YYREEE (reference sequence). The V and J ends lost 4 bases and 0 bases respectively, with 15 bases between them. The CDR3 DNA is TGTGCCAGCAGCACCCTGTCGGCGGGTAGCACAGATACGCAGTATTTT. Its translation: CASSTLSAGSTDTQYF. The variable domain in full, completed from reference TRBV5-4 and TRBJ2-3, reads ETGVTQSPTHLIKTRGQQVTLRCSSQSGHNTVSWYQQALGQGPQFIFQYYREEENGRGNFPPRFSGLQFPNYSSELNVNALELDDSALYLCASSTLSAGSTDTQYFGPGTRLTVL.

The DNA for the CDR3 is TGTGCCAGCAGGCCACGGGCAGGGCTTCAGCCCCAGCATTTT. Its translation: CASRPRAGLQPQHF. V is TRBV7-2 and J is TRBJ1-5, with a tentative D call TRBD1 (5 bases). The germline V and J ends were trimmed by 6 bases and 6 bases, with 15 bases remaining between them. There are 14 residues in the CDR3. Germline V lookup: CDR1 SGHTA, CDR2 FQGNSA.

V is TRBV15 and J is TRBJ2-7, with D possibly being TRBD1 (5 bases). Trimming pared 5 bases from V and 2 bases from J, leaving 16 bases between. Germline CDR1 and CDR2: LNHNV and YYDKDF (reference sequence). The CDR3 runs 15 residues. The CDR3 DNA reads TGTGCCACCAGCTGGTACCCAGGGCAAACCTACGAGCAGTACTTC. Translation gives CATSWYPGQTYEQYF.

This sequence joins TRBV20-1 and TRBJ1-1, with D tentatively TRBD1 (6 bases). V lost 3 bases and J lost 0, with 14 bases in between. Germline lookup yields CDR1 DFQATT and CDR2 SNEGSKA (reference sequence). The CDR3 contains 15 residues. In nucleotides, the CDR3 is TGCAGTGCTAGTAAGGCAGGGGCGATGAACACTGAAGCTTTCTTT. Protein product: CSASKAGAMNTEAFF.

The chain employs TRBV6-5 and TRBJ1-3, with TRBD1 identical over 10 bases. Germline-derived CDR1 and CDR2 are MNHEY and SVGAGI. Trimming cost V 10 bases and J 8 bases; bases outside gene matches: 8. The length of the CDR3 is 13 residues. CDR3 sequence: CATNRDRGYTIYF. CDR3 nucleotide sequence: TGTGCCACCAACCGGGACAGGGGTTACACCATATATTTT.

This chain links TRBV12-3 or TRBV12-4 with TRBJ2-5; no definite D call. V was cut by 6 bases and J by 5 bases, with 13 bases left in between. There are 13 residues in the CDR3. The CDR3 region is CASSSFSGETQYF. As DNA, the CDR3 is TGTGCCAGCAGCTCGTTTTCGGGTGAGACCCAGTACTTC.

As regards this clone: The same CDR3 can be traced to other DNA sequences in this sample. V usage is TRBV19 and J usage is TRBJ1-3; D is unresolved. Germline CDR1 reads LNHDA; CDR2 reads SQIVND (reference sequence). Trimming removed 3 bases from V and 0 bases from J, with 6 bases in between. The CDR3 contains 14 residues. The CDR3 DNA sequence: TGTGCCAGTAGTATCGGCAGCTCTGGAAACACCATATATTTT. Amino acids: CASSIGSSGNTIYF.

This chain uses TRBV15 with TRBJ1-2; D gene uncertain. V lost 1 base to trimming and J lost 6 bases, with 6 bases between them. The V gene's germline CDR1 is LNHNV and CDR2 YYDKDF (reference sequence). This CDR3 comprises 12 residues. CDR3 sequence reads: CATSRGPNGYTF. The CDR3 DNA reads as TGTGCCACCAGCAGAGGACCAAATGGCTACACCTTC.

The rearrangement joins TRBV28 to TRBJ1-5; D gene ambiguous. The CDR3 is made up of 13 amino acids. V lost 7 bases and J 6 bases, leaving 13 bases between the germline ends. Per germline, CDR1 MDHEN and CDR2 SYDVKM. The DNA of the CDR3 is TGTGCCAGCACCCCCTTTTTGGGTCAGCCCCAGCATTTT. Its translation: CASTPFLGQPQHF. The variable domain in full, completed from reference TRBV28 and TRBJ1-5, reads DVKVTQSSRYLVKRTGEKVFLECVQDMDHENMFWYRQDPGLGLRLIYFSYDVKMKEKGDIPEGYSVSREKKERFSLILESASTNQTSMYLCASTPFLGQPQHFGDGTRLSIL.

The CDR3 loop is CASSAQGALTGELFF. CDR3 bases: TGTGCCAGTAGTGCCCAGGGGGCTTTGACCGGGGAGCTGTTTTTT. The J gene is TRBJ2-2, the V gene TRBV19; 8 bases align to TRBD1. CDR3 size: 15 residues. Germline V gene sequence: CDR1 LNHDA, CDR2 SQIVND (reference sequence). J was trimmed by 5 bases and V by 5 bases; bases with no gene match: 7.

The V and J genes are TRBV28 and TRBJ1-2, with a tentative D call TRBD1 (6 bases). The CDR3 sequence is 12 residues long. Germline V CDR1 and CDR2: MDHEN, SYDVKM. The V gene lost 10 bases and the J gene lost 6 bases, with 15 bases spanning the gap. The CDR3 loop is CATVDSIDGYTF. CDR3 nucleotide sequence: TGTGCCACCGTGGACAGCATAGATGGCTACACCTTC.

To note about this clone: At the DNA level, this CDR3 is encoded by other sequences in the same sample as well. This sequence joins TRBV19 and TRBJ2-5, with D hard to call. The CDR3 extends over 13 amino acids. Deletions cut 1 base from V and 1 base from J, with 4 bases between. Germline CDR1 is LNHDA and CDR2 is SQIVND (reference sequence). CDR3 region: CASSIGPQETQYF. In DNA, the CDR3 is TGTGCCAGTAGTATAGGGCCCCAAGAGACCCAGTACTTC. Variable domain in full (rest from reference TRBV19 and TRBJ2-5): DGGITQSPKYLFRKEGQNVTLSCEQNLNHDAMYWYRQDPGQGLRLIYYSQIVNDFQKGDIAEGYSVSREKKESFPLTVTSAQKNPTAFYLCASSIGPQETQYFGPGTRLLVL.

The rearrangement links TRBV28 to TRBJ2-2; 10 positions match TRBD1. The V segment lost 10 bases and the J segment 5 bases; nucleotides outside the gene matches: 7. Germline V CDR1 and CDR2: MDHEN, SYDVKM. The CDR3 spans 14 residues. CDR3 protein: CATRQGASTGELFF. For the CDR3, the DNA is TGTGCCACCAGACAGGGGGCGTCGACCGGGGAGCTGTTTTTT. Full variable domain (remainder filled in from reference TRBV28 and TRBJ2-2): DVKVTQSSRYLVKRTGEKVFLECVQDMDHENMFWYRQDPGLGLRLIYFSYDVKMKEKGDIPEGYSVSREKKERFSLILESASTNQTSMYLCATRQGASTGELFFGEGSRLTVL.

This clone came up a few times. The genes are TRBV24-1 and TRBJ2-2; tentative D call: TRBD1 (6 bases). CDR1 and CDR2 (germline): KGHDR, SFDVKD. Trimming took off 1 base at V and 5 bases at J, with 7 bases between the two ends. The CDR3 consists of 14 residues. The CDR3 protein is CATSDFTGTGELFF. The CDR3 DNA reads as TGTGCCACCAGTGATTTTACAGGGACCGGGGAGCTGTTTTTT.

The rearrangement uses TRBV7-9 and TRBJ2-6; 9 bases fit TRBD1. Per the germline V gene, CDR1 is SEHNR and CDR2 is FQNEAQ (reference sequence). CDR3 size: 18 residues. V shed 5 bases and J 3 bases; nucleotides not matched to a gene: 11. In DNA form, the CDR3 reads TGTGCCAGCAGCCCCACCGGGACAGGGTGGGGTGGGGCCAACGTCCTGACTTTC. This gives the protein CASSPTGTGWGGANVLTF.

The chain joins TRBV5-1 to TRBJ1-1, with TRBD1 matching over 7 bases. The CDR3 covers 14 residues. J gave up 5 bases and V 6 bases, and 10 bases lay outside the gene matches. Germline values: CDR1 SGHRS, CDR2 YFSETQ. The CDR3 nucleotides are TGCGCCAGCACCCTGACAGGGAGGCCGACTGAAGCTTTCTTT. Protein product: CASTLTGRPTEAFF. The variable domain in full, completed from reference TRBV5-1 and TRBJ1-1, reads KAGVTQTPRYLIKTRGQQVTLSCSPISGHRSVSWYQQTPGQGLQFLFEYFSETQRNKGNFPGRFSGRQFSNSRSEMNVSTLELGDSALYLCASTLTGRPTEAFFGQGTRLTVV.